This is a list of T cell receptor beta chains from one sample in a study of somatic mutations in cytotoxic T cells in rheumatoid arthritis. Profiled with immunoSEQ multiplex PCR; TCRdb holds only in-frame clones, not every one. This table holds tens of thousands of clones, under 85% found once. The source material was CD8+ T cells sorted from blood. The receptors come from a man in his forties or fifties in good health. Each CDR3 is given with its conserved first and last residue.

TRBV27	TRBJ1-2	CASSTLFRTANYGYTF
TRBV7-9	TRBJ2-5	CASSRLDSSREETQYF
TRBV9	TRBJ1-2	CASSEIQGAGGYTF
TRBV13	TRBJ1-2	CASSLGPNDYTF
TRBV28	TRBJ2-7	CASTHGGEATHEQYF
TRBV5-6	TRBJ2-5	CASSLGLAVQETQYF
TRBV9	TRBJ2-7	CASSVEAGGNEQYF
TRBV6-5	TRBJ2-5	CASSYSLTGFQETQYF
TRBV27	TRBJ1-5	CASSLGGGHQPQHF
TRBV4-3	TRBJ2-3	CASSQDRFGTISSTDTQYF
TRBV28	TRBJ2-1	CASSSLGEQFF
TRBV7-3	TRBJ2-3	CASSLKGVKVTDTQYF
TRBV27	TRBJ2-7	CASSFGAGGYEQYF
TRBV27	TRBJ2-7	CASSLGVAYEQYF
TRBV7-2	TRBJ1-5	CASSLSSINNQPQHF
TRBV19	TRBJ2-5	CASSRGGQETQYF
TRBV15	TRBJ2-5	CATSPGLNQETQYF
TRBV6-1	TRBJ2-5	CASSEAGTPQTQYF
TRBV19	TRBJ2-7	CASSLGTGGYEQYF
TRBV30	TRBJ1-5	CAWSLGQGGQPQHF
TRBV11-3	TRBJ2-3	CASSLQTSGSWTDTQYF
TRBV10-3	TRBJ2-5	CAISESGFRRYQETQYF
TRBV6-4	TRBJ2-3	CASSDSSGGAGADTQYF
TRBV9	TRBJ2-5	CASSSGSWETQYF
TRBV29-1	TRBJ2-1	CSVEGWEGLAVYNEQFF
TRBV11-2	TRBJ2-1	CASSLGSNEQFF